This T cell receptor beta chain comes out of a study of cytomegalovirus exposure and HLA in healthy donors. This CDR3 is 14 amino acids long. Trimming cost V 4 bases and J 1 base, with 11 bases left between them. Germline V gene sequence: CDR1 SGHRS, CDR2 YFSETQ. General observations from the study: Cytomegalovirus-associated status was assigned to approximately 160 TCR beta chains. A subsequent analysis found that TCR clusters from the first cohort also tended to co-occur in the 90 to 150 validation repertoires, with about 94% of cluster scores above 0. In vitro testing confirmed a few CMV-associated chains as specific for CMV antigens.

The data were produced by immunoSEQ multiplex PCR, yet TCRdb's version contains in-frame clones alone and is incomplete. The data show under 150,000 clones, around four fifths seen once. The donors were in the roughly 130-subject validation cohort; that cohort was separate from the roughly 700-subject first cohort. Concerning this clone itself: Its target is not known.

The chain has TRBV5-1 and TRBJ1-1, with a tentative D call TRBD1 (5 bases). Sequencing was carried out using PBMCs. The source is a woman under 40 in good health and CMV-seronegative. CDR3 nucleotide sequence: TGCGCCAGCAGCAGCCGGGGGGAGAACACTGAAGCTTTCTTT. It is translated as CASSSRGENTEAFF.